This TCR beta chain appears in the sequencing data of a study of TIL therapy for anti-PD-1-resistant metastatic lung cancer. This was the immunoSEQ v3 assay. Libraries were sequenced to about 2 million read pairs (survey) or roughly 4.5-6.5 million (deep). Profiled with immunoSEQ multiplex PCR; TCRdb holds only in-frame clones, not every one. In the table there are more than 20,000 clones, 72% of which are singletons. The CDR3 runs to 13 residues. Unmatched junction bases numbered 13, after V lost 10 bases and J lost 11 bases. CDR1 is LNHDA and CDR2 is SQIVND in the germline V gene (reference sequence). The time point was: pre-treatment sample, taken before nivolumab and TIL therapy. The tumor samples were excised metastases, mostly pleural nodules or supraclavicular lymph nodes. Patients then received nivolumab; progressors got lymphodepletion, TIL and IL-2. Patients were adults with stage 4 NSCLC.

The source material was tumor tissue, sampled at baseline. The chain joins TRBV19 to TRBJ1-5; 8 bases match TRBD1. The clonotype comes from a person between 25 and 80 years old with non-small cell lung cancer. This chain's CDR3 is CATQDRDYLAQHF. CDR3 DNA: TGTGCCACCCAGGACAGGGACTATCTAGCCCAGCATTTT. The whole variable domain, remainder taken from reference TRBV19 and TRBJ1-5, is DGGITQSPKYLFRKEGQNVTLSCEQNLNHDAMYWYRQDPGQGLRLIYYSQIVNDFQKGDIAEGYSVSREKKESFPLTVTSAQKNPTAFYLCATQDRDYLAQHFGDGTRLSIL.